One TCR beta chain is described in this entry. The sample belongs to a study of blood T cell repertoires in COVID-19. Per the germline V gene, CDR1 is SGDLS and CDR2 is YYNGEE. This CDR3 comprises 17 residues. The J segment lost 8 bases and the V segment lost 0 bases, leaving 8 bases of the junction unmatched. Clones were sequenced by immunoSEQ multiplex PCR, and TCRdb holds only the in-frame ones, with some missing. The table shows about 180,000 clones, with roughly nine tenths occurring only once. This TCR came from a man aged 18-30 years who had recovered from COVID-19. The specimen sequenced was peripheral blood. The V and J genes are TRBV9 and TRBJ2-1; 13 bases fit TRBD2. CDR3: CASSVAPTSGRLHEQFF. The CDR3 bases are TGTGCCAGCAGCGTAGCTCCGACTAGCGGGAGGCTTCATGAGCAGTTCTTC.